Included here is one T cell receptor beta chain sequence, with context. The CDR3 totals 14 residues. The V and J ends lost 6 bases and 2 bases respectively, with 13 bases between them. Germline V gives CDR1 MDHEN, CDR2 SYDVKM. The record originates from a study of blood T cell repertoires in COVID-19. As for the study in general: Sources were T cells, B-cell-depleted T cells, or PBMCs; the material itself was cDNA or gDNA.

Source study methods: Amplification from reference gene primers served as the basis for estimated nucleated cell counts. Data came from immunoSEQ multiplex PCR; TCRdb stores just in-frame clones and leaves some out. From that table come the V and J calls and clone size; the DNA was used to work out D and trimming. The sample has 150,000 or so clones, around 90% seen once. Sequencing was done on a sample of peripheral blood. The TCR sequence derives from a man aged 50-60 years with acute or convalescent COVID-19. This chain uses TRBV28 with TRBJ1-2; D might be TRBD1 (6 bases). This CDR3 reads CASSQSDRNYGYTF. CDR3 sequence (DNA): TGTGCCAGCAGCCAAAGCGACAGGAACTATGGCTACACCTTC.